Shown below are 10 T cell receptor beta chains from a single sample sequenced in a study of blood T cell repertoires in COVID-19. The assay was immunoSEQ multiplex PCR, and TCRdb's table has in-frame clones only and misses some. The data hold roughly 43,000 clones, with roughly 90% observed a single time. Sequencing was carried out using peripheral blood. These TCRs come from a man aged 55-75 years with active COVID-19.

The chain is built from TRBV5-5 and TRBJ1-6; TRBD1 aligns across 8 bases. Germline V lookup: CDR1 SGHKS, CDR2 YYEKEE (reference sequence). J gave up 6 bases and V 4 bases, and 6 bases lay outside the gene matches. The CDR3 is 15 residues long. The CDR3 region is CASSPPGQVNSPLHF. Here the CDR3 DNA reads TGTGCCAGCAGCCCACCGGGACAGGTTAATTCACCCCTCCACTTT.

The rearrangement joins TRBV9 to TRBJ2-3; 9 bases are shared with TRBD2. Germline assignment: CDR1 SGDLS and CDR2 YYNGEE. The length of the CDR3 is 16 residues. J was trimmed by 3 bases and V by 1 base; bases with no gene match: 6. CDR3 in amino acids: CASSVLAGAPTDTQYF. CDR3 in DNA: TGTGCCAGCAGCGTATTAGCGGGAGCCCCGACAGATACGCAGTATTTT.

This chain joins TRBV7-3 and TRBJ2-7; 10 bases fit TRBD1. The CDR3 covers 15 residues. Germline values: CDR1 SGHTA, CDR2 FQGTGA. V shed 6 bases, J shed 3 bases, and the junction held 8 bases outside the gene matches. The CDR3 DNA is TGTGCCAGCAGGACAGGGGGCCAGCTTGTCTACGAGCAGTACTTC. This translates into CASRTGGQLVYEQYF.

This clone was seen a few times. DNA for the CDR3: TGTGCCAGTAGTATTGGTGGAGGGGCCTACGAGCAGTACTTC. It translates to CASSIGGGAYEQYF. The J gene is TRBJ2-7, the V gene TRBV19; D is perhaps TRBD2 (6 bases). Germline V CDR1 and CDR2: LNHDA, SQIVND (reference sequence). V shed 3 bases and J shed 2 bases, with 11 bases lying between them. The CDR3 runs to 14 residues.

V gene TRBV6-5 combines with J gene TRBJ1-2; possible D gene TRBD1, 5 bases. Germline CDR1 reads MNHEY; CDR2 reads SVGAGI. V gave up 6 bases and J gave up 3 bases, with 14 bases separating them. The CDR3 is 14 residues long. The CDR3 DNA reads as TGTGCCAGCAGGCTTGCCGGGGGGGACTATGGCTACACCTTC. Protein: CASRLAGGDYGYTF.

J is TRBJ2-7 and V is TRBV28, with D perhaps TRBD2 (6 bases). The CDR3 is 16 amino acids. Looked up from germline, CDR1 is MDHEN and CDR2 is SYDVKM. Trimming pared 4 bases from V and 4 bases from J, leaving 20 bases between. The CDR3 region has the DNA TGTGCCAGCAGTTCCCCACCCCGGACTAACGCTTACGAGCAGTACTTC. Translating it yields CASSSPPRTNAYEQYF. Drawing the rest from reference TRBV28 and TRBJ2-7, the complete variable domain is DVKVTQSSRYLVKRTGEKVFLECVQDMDHENMFWYRQDPGLGLRLIYFSYDVKMKEKGDIPEGYSVSREKKERFSLILESASTNQTSMYLCASSSPPRTNAYEQYFGPGTRLTVT.

The chain has TRBV29-1 and TRBJ1-3; TRBD1 aligns across 7 bases. The germline CDR1 and CDR2 sequences are SQVTM and ANQGSEA. The trim removed 6 bases at V and 0 bases at J, leaving 5 bases unmatched. This CDR3 has 14 amino acids. CDR3 bases: TGCAGCGTCTTGAGGGACAGCTCTGGAAACACCATATATTTT. Protein sequence: CSVLRDSSGNTIYF.

J is TRBJ1-5 and V is TRBV5-6; no clear D. The CDR3 has 14 amino acids. V was cut by 0 bases and J by 6 bases, with 10 bases left in between. CDR1 and CDR2 (germline): SGHDT, YYEEEE. The CDR3 DNA is TGTGCCAGCAGCTTGGCCGGGGTATCTCAGCCCCAGCATTTT. Its translation: CASSLAGVSQPQHF.

The chain joins TRBV7-2 to TRBJ2-4; a possible D gene is TRBD2 (5 bases). The CDR3 extends over 12 amino acids. Trimming cost V 0 bases and J 8 bases, with 5 bases left between them. Germline CDR1 and CDR2: SGHTA and FQGNSA. DNA of the CDR3: TGTGCCAGCAGCTTAGCGGAGGACATTCAGTACTTC. It encodes CASSLAEDIQYF.

This clone was counted at least ten times. This chain links TRBV19 with TRBJ2-7; 8 bases match TRBD2. Losses at the gene ends were 2 bases for V and 0 bases for J; bases not matched to a gene: 3. Germline assignment: CDR1 LNHDA and CDR2 SQIVND (reference sequence). The CDR3 loop spans 15 amino acids. The CDR3: CASSITSGPSYEQYF. The DNA for the CDR3 is TGTGCCAGTAGTATAACTAGCGGACCCTCCTACGAGCAGTACTTC.